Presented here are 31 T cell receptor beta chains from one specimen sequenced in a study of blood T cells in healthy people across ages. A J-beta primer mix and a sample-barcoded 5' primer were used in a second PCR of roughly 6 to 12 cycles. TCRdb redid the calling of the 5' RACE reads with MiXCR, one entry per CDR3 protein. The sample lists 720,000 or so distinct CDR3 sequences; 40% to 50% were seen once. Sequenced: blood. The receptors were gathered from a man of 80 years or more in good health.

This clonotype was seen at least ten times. The CDR3 spells CAISEPGTGGEQYF. Written as DNA, the CDR3 is TGTGCCATCAGTGAGCCCGGGACAGGGGGCGAGCAGTACTTC. The rearrangement joins TRBV10-3 to TRBJ2-7; 11 bases are a match to TRBD1. Trimming cost V 2 bases and J 6 bases; bases outside gene matches: 3. The CDR3 sequence is 14 residues long. From germline, CDR1 is ENHRY and CDR2 SYGVKD.

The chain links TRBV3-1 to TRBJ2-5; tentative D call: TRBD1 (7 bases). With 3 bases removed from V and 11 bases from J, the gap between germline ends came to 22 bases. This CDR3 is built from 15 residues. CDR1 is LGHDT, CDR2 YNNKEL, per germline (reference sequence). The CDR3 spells CASSHRGANNMEQYF. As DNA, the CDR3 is TGTGCCAGCAGCCACAGGGGGGCCAATAACATGGAGCAGTACTTC.

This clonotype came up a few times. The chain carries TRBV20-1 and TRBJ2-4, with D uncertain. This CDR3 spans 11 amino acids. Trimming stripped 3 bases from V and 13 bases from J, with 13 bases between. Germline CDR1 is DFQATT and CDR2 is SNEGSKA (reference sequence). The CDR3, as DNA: TGCAGTGCTAGCCAATCAACCTCCCAGTACTTC. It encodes CSASQSTSQYF.

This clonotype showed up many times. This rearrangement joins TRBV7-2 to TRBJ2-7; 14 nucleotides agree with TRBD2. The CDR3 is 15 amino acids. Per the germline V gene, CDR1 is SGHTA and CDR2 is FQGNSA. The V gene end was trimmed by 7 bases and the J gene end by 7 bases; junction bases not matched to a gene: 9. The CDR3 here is CASTSKGLAGEEQYF. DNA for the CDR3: TGTGCCAGCACCTCTAAGGGACTAGCGGGAGAGGAGCAGTACTTC.

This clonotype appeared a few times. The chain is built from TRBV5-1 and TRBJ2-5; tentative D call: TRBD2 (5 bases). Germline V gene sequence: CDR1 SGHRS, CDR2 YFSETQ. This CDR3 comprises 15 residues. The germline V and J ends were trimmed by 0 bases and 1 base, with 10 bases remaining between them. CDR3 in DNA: TGCGCCAGCAGCTTGGTAGCTAGCCCCCAAGAGACCCAGTACTTC. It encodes CASSLVASPQETQYF.

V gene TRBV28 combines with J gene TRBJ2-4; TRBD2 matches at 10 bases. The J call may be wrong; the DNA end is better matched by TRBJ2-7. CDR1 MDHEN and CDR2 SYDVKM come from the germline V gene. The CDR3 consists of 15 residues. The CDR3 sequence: CASSSIAGGSLEQYF. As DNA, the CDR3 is TGTGCCAGCAGTTCTATAGCGGGAGGAAGTCTCGAGCAGTACTTC.

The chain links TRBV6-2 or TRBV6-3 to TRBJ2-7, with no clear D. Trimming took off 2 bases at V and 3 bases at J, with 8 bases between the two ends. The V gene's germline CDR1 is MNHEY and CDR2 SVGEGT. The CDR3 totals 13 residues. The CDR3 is CASSYGQLYEQYF. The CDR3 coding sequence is TGTGCCAGCAGTTACGGGCAGCTCTACGAGCAGTACTTC.

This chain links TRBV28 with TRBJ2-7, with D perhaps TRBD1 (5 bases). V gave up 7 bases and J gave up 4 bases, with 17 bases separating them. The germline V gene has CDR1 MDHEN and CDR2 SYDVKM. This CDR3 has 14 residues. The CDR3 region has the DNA TGTGCCAGCATGAGAGTAGGGGCAAGTTACGAGCAGTACTTC. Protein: CASMRVGASYEQYF.

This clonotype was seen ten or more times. The CDR3 bases are TGTGCCAGCAGTTACGGGGGCTACTACGAGCAGTACTTC. Protein sequence: CASSYGGYYEQYF. V usage is TRBV6-2 or TRBV6-3 and J usage is TRBJ2-7; the D gene is possibly TRBD1 (6 bases). Trimming left V 2 bases short and J 3 bases short, with 8 bases between. Germline V CDR1 and CDR2: MNHEY, SVGEGT. The CDR3 length is 13 residues.

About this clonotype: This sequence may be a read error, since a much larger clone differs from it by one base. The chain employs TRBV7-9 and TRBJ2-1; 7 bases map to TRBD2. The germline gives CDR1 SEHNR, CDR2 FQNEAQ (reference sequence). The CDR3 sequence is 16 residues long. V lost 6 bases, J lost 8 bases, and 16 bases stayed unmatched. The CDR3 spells CASSFGGGKVVYEQFF. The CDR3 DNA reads TGTGCCAGCAGTTTTGGCGGGGGAAAGGTGGTATATGAGCAGTTCTTC.

CDR3 bases: TGTGCCAGCAGTTGGACAGGGGGAAACAATGAGCAGTTCTTC. Protein sequence: CASSWTGGNNEQFF. The rearrangement joins TRBV6-2 or TRBV6-3 to TRBJ2-1, with 10 bases aligning to TRBD1. The V gene's germline CDR1 is MNHEY and CDR2 SVGEGT. The junction had 2 bases not matched to a gene; V was cut back by 4 bases and J by 5 bases. This CDR3 has 14 residues.

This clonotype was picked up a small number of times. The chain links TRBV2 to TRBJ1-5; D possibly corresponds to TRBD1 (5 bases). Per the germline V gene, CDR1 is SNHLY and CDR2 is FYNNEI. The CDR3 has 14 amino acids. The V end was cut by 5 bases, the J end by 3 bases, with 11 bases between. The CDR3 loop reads CASSKRGYNQPQHF. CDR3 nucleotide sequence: TGTGCCAGCAGTAAGAGGGGTTACAATCAGCCCCAGCATTTT.

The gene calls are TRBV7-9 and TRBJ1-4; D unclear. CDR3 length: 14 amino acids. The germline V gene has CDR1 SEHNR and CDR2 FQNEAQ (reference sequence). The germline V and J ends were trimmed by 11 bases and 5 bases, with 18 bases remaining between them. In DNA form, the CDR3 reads TGTGCCGGCATCCGGAGACAATCAAATGAAAAACTGTTTTTT. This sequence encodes CAGIRRQSNEKLFF.

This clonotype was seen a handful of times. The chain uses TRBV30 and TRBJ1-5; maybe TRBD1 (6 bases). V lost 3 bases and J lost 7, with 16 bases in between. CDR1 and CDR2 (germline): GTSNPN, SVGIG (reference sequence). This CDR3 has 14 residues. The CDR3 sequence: CAWRSRGSGQPQHF. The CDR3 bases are TGTGCCTGGAGGAGTAGGGGGAGTGGCCAGCCCCAGCATTTT.

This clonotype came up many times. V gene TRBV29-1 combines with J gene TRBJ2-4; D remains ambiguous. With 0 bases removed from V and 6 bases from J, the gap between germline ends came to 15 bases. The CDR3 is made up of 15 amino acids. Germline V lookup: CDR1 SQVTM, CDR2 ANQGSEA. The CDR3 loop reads CSVEDPRTLRNIQYF. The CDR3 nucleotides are TGCAGCGTTGAAGATCCCCGGACCCTCAGAAACATTCAGTACTTC.

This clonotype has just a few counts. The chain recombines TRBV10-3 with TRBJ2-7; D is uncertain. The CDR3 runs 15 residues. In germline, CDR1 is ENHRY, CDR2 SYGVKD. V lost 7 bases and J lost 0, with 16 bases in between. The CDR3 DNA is TGTGCCATCAAACCGAACCCCCAGAGCTCCTACGAGCAGTACTTC. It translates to CAIKPNPQSSYEQYF.

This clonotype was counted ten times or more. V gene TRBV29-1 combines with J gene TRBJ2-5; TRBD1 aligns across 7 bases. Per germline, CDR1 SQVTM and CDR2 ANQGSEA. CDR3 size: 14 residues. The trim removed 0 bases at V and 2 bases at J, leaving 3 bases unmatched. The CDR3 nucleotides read TGCAGCGTTGAAGATCGGGGACAGCAAGAGACCCAGTACTTC. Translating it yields CSVEDRGQQETQYF.

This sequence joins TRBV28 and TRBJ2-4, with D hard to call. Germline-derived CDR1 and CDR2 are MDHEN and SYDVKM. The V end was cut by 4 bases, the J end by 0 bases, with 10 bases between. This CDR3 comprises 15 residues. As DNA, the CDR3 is TGTGCCAGCAGTTGGCGAGACCTAGCCAAAAACATTCAGTACTTC. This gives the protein CASSWRDLAKNIQYF.

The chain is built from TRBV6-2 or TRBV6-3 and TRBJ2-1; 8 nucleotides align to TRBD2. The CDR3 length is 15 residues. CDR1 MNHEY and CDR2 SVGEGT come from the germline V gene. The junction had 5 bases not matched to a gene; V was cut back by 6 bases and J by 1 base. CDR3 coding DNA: TGTGCCAGCAGGCTAAGCGGGGGTTCCTACAATGAGCAGTTCTTC. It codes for CASRLSGGSYNEQFF.

The CDR3 is CSASNPSGSYEQYF. The DNA for the CDR3 is TGCAGTGCTTCAAACCCAAGCGGGAGCTACGAGCAGTACTTC. V is TRBV20-1 and J is TRBJ2-7; 8 nucleotides align to TRBD2. The germline V gene has CDR1 DFQATT and CDR2 SNEGSKA (reference sequence). V trimming: 5 bases; J trimming: 3 bases; junction bases outside the gene matches: 9. The length of the CDR3 is 14 residues.

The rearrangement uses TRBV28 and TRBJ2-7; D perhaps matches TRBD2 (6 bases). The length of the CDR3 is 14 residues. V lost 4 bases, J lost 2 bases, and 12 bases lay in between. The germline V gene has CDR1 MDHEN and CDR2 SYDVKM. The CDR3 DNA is TGTGCCAGCAGTTCTCCGGGACTCACCTACGAGCAGTACTTC. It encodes CASSSPGLTYEQYF. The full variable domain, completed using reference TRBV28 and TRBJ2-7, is DVKVTQSSRYLVKRTGEKVFLECVQDMDHENMFWYRQDPGLGLRLIYFSYDVKMKEKGDIPEGYSVSREKKERFSLILESASTNQTSMYLCASSSPGLTYEQYFGPGTRLTVT.

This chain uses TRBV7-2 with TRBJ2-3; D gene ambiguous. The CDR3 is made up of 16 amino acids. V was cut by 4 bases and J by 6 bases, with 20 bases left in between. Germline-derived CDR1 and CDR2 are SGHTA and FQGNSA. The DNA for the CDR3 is TGTGCCAGCAGCTCTACGCTAATTCCGCCCCCGGATACGCAGTATTTT. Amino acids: CASSSTLIPPPDTQYF. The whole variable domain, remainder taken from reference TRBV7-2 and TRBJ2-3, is GAGVSQSPSNKVTEKGKDVELRCDPISGHTALYWYRQSLGQGLEFLIYFQGNSAPDKSGLPSDRFSAERTGGSVSTLTIQRTQQEDSAVYLCASSSTLIPPPDTQYFGPGTRLTVL.

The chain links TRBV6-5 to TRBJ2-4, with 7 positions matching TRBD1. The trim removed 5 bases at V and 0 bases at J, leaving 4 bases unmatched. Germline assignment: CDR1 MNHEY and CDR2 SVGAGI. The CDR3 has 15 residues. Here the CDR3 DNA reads TGTGCCAGCAGTCGACAGGGTCTAGCCAAAAACATTCAGTACTTC. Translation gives CASSRQGLAKNIQYF.

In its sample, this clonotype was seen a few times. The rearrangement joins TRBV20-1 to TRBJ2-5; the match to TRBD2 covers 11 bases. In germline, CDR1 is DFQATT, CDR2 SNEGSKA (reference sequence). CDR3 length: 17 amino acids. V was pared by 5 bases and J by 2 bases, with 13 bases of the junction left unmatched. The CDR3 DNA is TGCAGTGCTGGCGAACCTCCTGGACTAGCGGGTCAAGAGACCCAGTACTTC. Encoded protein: CSAGEPPGLAGQETQYF.

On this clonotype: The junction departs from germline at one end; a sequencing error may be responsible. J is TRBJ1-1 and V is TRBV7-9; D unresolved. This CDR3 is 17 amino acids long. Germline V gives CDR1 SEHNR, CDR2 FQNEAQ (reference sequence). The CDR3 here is CANNRAVDTSTNTEAFF. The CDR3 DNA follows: TGCGCCAACAACAGAGCCGTCGATACGTCAACGAACACTGAAGCTTTCTTT.

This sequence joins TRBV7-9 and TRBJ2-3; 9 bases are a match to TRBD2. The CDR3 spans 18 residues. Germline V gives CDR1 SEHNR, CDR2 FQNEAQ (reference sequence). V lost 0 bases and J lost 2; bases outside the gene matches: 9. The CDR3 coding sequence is TGTGCCAGCAGCTTAGCTATCGGTCTAGCGGGGACCACAGATACGCAGTATTTT. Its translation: CASSLAIGLAGTTDTQYF.

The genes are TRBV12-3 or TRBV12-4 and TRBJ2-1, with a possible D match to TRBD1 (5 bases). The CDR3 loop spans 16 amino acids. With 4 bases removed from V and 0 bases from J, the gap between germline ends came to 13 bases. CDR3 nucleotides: TGTGCCAGCAGTTCCATGACAGTGAGCTCCTACAATGAGCAGTTCTTC. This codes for CASSSMTVSSYNEQFF.

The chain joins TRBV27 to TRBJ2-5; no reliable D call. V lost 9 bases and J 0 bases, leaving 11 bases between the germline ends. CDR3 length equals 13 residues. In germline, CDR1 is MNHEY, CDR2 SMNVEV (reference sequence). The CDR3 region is CASQPADQETQYF. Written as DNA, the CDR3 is TGTGCCAGTCAACCAGCAGACCAAGAGACCCAGTACTTC.

The CDR3 loop is CASRSRLSPYEQYF. Here the CDR3 DNA reads TGTGCCAGCAGGTCCAGACTGTCGCCTTACGAGCAGTACTTC. V is TRBV12-3 or TRBV12-4 and J is TRBJ2-7; D unresolved. Trimming pared 6 bases from V and 4 bases from J, leaving 16 bases between. The CDR3 loop spans 14 amino acids.

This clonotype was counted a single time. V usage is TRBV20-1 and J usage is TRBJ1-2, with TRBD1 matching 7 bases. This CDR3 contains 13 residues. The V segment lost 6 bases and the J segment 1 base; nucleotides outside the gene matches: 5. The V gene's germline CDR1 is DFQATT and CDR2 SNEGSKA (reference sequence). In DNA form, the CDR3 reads TGCAGTGCAACGGGACAGAATAACTATGGCTACACCTTC. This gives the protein CSATGQNNYGYTF.

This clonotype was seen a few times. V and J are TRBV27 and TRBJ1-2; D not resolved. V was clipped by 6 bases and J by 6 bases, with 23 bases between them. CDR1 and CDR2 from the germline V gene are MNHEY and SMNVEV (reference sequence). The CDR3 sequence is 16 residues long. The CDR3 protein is CASRPAGGRGLDGYTF. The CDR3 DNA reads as TGTGCCAGCAGGCCGGCAGGCGGCCGGGGATTAGATGGCTACACCTTC.